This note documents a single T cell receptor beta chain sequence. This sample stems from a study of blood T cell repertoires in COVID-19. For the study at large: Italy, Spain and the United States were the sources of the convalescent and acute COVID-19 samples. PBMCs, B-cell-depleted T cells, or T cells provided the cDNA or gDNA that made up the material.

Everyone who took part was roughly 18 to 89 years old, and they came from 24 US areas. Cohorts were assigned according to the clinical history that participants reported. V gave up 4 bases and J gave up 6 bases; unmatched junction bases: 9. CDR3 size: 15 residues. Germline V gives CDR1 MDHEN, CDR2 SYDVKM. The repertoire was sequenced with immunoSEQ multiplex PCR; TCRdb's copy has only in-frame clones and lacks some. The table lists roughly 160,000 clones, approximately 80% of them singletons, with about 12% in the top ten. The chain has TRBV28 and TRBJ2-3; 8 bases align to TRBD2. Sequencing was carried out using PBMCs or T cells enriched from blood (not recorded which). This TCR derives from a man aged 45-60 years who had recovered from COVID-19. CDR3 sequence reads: CASSYQRGPGDTQYF. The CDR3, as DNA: TGTGCCAGCAGTTACCAGCGGGGGCCGGGGGATACGCAGTATTTT.